The rows below give T cell receptor beta chains drawn from one sample of a study of PD-L1 blockade in urothelial cancer. Sequencing was performed with immunoSEQ multiplex PCR; in TCRdb, only in-frame clones are kept and a portion is missing. This repertoire shows 37,000 or so clones, over 70% found once; its top ten account for less than 20%. The sample consisted of PBMCs, taken around atezolizumab (anti-PD-L1) treatment. Every receptor here comes from a man aged 60-69 years with urothelial cancer. The CDR3 runs from the conserved cysteine through the conserved F or W. Fields, in order: J gene, clone size, D gene, V gene, CDR3 protein, CDR3 DNA. The D gene is left open where the match is weak. Expanded clones are given a class, and other clones once, few, many or no size at all.

j_call: TRBJ1-5
clone_size: once
d_call: .
v_call: TRBV6-1
cdr3_aa: CASSEVPGGNQPQHF
cdr3_nt: TGTGCCAGCAGTGAAGTACCAGGGGGCAATCAGCCCCAGCATTTT

j_call: TRBJ1-2
clone_size: .
d_call: TRBD1
v_call: TRBV7-2
cdr3_aa: CASSRDSQRDGYTF
cdr3_nt: TGTGCCAGCAGCCGGGACAGCCAAAGGGATGGCTACACCTTC

j_call: TRBJ2-7
clone_size: .
d_call: .
v_call: TRBV4-2
cdr3_aa: CASSQDLGLEQYF
cdr3_nt: TGTGCCAGCAGCCAAGATCTTGGACTCGAGCAGTACTTC

j_call: TRBJ2-1
clone_size: .
d_call: TRBD2
v_call: TRBV4-2
cdr3_aa: CASSQEGGLAGANEQFF
cdr3_nt: TGTGCCAGCAGCCAAGAGGGGGGGCTAGCGGGAGCCAATGAGCAGTTCTTC

j_call: TRBJ2-7
clone_size: .
d_call: TRBD2
v_call: TRBV7-9
cdr3_aa: CASSHPGLADYEQYF
cdr3_nt: TGTGCCAGCAGCCACCCGGGACTAGCAGACTACGAGCAGTACTTC

j_call: TRBJ2-3
clone_size: few
d_call: .
v_call: TRBV10-3
cdr3_aa: CAISEASSERYF
cdr3_nt: TGTGCCATCAGTGAGGCTAGCTCCGAGAGGTATTTT

j_call: TRBJ2-7
clone_size: once
d_call: .
v_call: TRBV7-2
cdr3_aa: CASSSSTGSQYF
cdr3_nt: TGTGCCAGCAGCTCTTCAACAGGGAGTCAGTACTTC

j_call: TRBJ2-7
clone_size: few
d_call: TRBD1
v_call: TRBV5-1
cdr3_aa: CASSSGTGGYEQYF
cdr3_nt: TGCGCCAGCAGCTCCGGGACAGGGGGCTACGAGCAGTACTTC

j_call: TRBJ1-1
clone_size: .
d_call: .
v_call: TRBV6-5
cdr3_aa: CATLTGLMANTEAFF
cdr3_nt: TGTGCCACCCTAACAGGGCTGATGGCGAACACTGAAGCTTTCTTT

j_call: TRBJ1-5
clone_size: .
d_call: .
v_call: TRBV27
cdr3_aa: CASSPSGSQPQHF
cdr3_nt: TGTGCCAGCAGTCCTTCGGGTAGTCAGCCCCAGCATTTT

j_call: TRBJ1-6
clone_size: .
d_call: TRBD1
v_call: TRBV18
cdr3_aa: CASSPGQPNSPLHF
cdr3_nt: TGTGCCAGCTCACCGGGACAGCCAAATTCACCCCTCCACTTT

j_call: TRBJ2-7
clone_size: .
d_call: .
v_call: TRBV4-1
cdr3_aa: CASSQSTGNEQYF
cdr3_nt: TGCGCCAGCAGCCAATCAACGGGAAACGAGCAGTACTTC

j_call: TRBJ1-3
clone_size: .
d_call: .
v_call: TRBV30
cdr3_aa: CAWSQTGSGNTIYF
cdr3_nt: TGTGCCTGGAGTCAAACAGGGTCCGGAAACACCATATATTTT

j_call: TRBJ1-2
clone_size: .
d_call: TRBD1
v_call: TRBV29-1
cdr3_aa: CSVRETGGGYTF
cdr3_nt: TGCAGCGTTCGGGAAACAGGGGGGGGCTACACCTTC

j_call: TRBJ1-5
clone_size: few
d_call: .
v_call: TRBV7-8
cdr3_aa: CASSTTQGRGQPQHF
cdr3_nt: TGTGCCAGCAGCACCACACAGGGAAGGGGGCAGCCCCAGCATTTT

j_call: TRBJ2-5
clone_size: .
d_call: TRBD1
v_call: TRBV6-5
cdr3_aa: CASRWQGEETQYF
cdr3_nt: TGTGCCAGCCGGTGGCAGGGGGAGGAGACCCAGTACTTC

j_call: TRBJ2-1
clone_size: .
d_call: .
v_call: TRBV7-2
cdr3_aa: CASSGTLRASSYNEQFF
cdr3_nt: TGTGCCAGCAGCGGAACACTGAGGGCTAGCTCCTACAATGAGCAGTTCTTC

j_call: TRBJ2-2
clone_size: .
d_call: TRBD1
v_call: TRBV19
cdr3_aa: CASSKGTGKTGELFF
cdr3_nt: TGTGCCAGTAGCAAAGGGACAGGGAAAACCGGGGAGCTGTTTTTT

j_call: TRBJ2-2
clone_size: .
d_call: .
v_call: TRBV30
cdr3_aa: CARAGGGHTGELFF
cdr3_nt: TGTGCCCGGGCGGGCGGGGGCCACACCGGGGAGCTGTTTTTT

j_call: TRBJ1-1
clone_size: .
d_call: .
v_call: TRBV5-5
cdr3_aa: CASSLRQNTEAFF
cdr3_nt: TGTGCCAGCAGCTTAAGACAGAACACTGAAGCTTTCTTT

j_call: TRBJ2-1
clone_size: .
d_call: TRBD2
v_call: TRBV5-4
cdr3_aa: CASSRGVLAGDEQFF
cdr3_nt: TGTGCCAGCAGCCGGGGGGTCCTAGCGGGAGATGAGCAGTTCTTC

j_call: TRBJ1-4
clone_size: .
d_call: TRBD1
v_call: TRBV7-9
cdr3_aa: CASSLVGQGEKLFF
cdr3_nt: TGTGCCAGCAGCTTAGTTGGACAGGGAGAAAAACTGTTTTTT

j_call: TRBJ1-1
clone_size: .
d_call: .
v_call: TRBV7-9
cdr3_aa: CASSQEGVVAFF
cdr3_nt: TGTGCCAGCAGCCAAGAGGGGGTGGTAGCTTTCTTT

j_call: TRBJ2-7
clone_size: .
d_call: TRBD1
v_call: TRBV9
cdr3_aa: CASSPWTGNEQYF
cdr3_nt: TGTGCCAGCAGCCCATGGACAGGGAACGAGCAGTACTTC

j_call: TRBJ2-1
clone_size: .
d_call: .
v_call: TRBV4-1
cdr3_aa: CASSQDFDGGQFF
cdr3_nt: TGCGCCAGCAGCCAAGATTTCGACGGGGGGCAGTTCTTC

j_call: TRBJ2-3
clone_size: .
d_call: TRBD2
v_call: TRBV29-1
cdr3_aa: CSVSGGTDTQYF
cdr3_nt: TGCAGCGTTAGCGGGGGCACAGATACGCAGTATTTT

j_call: TRBJ1-6
clone_size: .
d_call: .
v_call: TRBV18
cdr3_aa: CASSQGNNNSPLHF
cdr3_nt: TGTGCCAGCTCACAGGGGAATAATAATTCACCCCTCCACTTT

j_call: TRBJ2-1
clone_size: .
d_call: TRBD2
v_call: TRBV11-3
cdr3_aa: CASSKSSGLFGDEQFF
cdr3_nt: TGTGCCAGCAGCAAATCTAGCGGGTTGTTTGGCGATGAGCAGTTCTTC

j_call: TRBJ1-6
clone_size: .
d_call: .
v_call: TRBV15
cdr3_aa: CATSSGPMGGVSNSPLHF
cdr3_nt: TGTGCCACCAGCAGCGGACCGATGGGGGGGGTTAGTAATTCACCCCTCCACTTT

j_call: TRBJ2-7
clone_size: .
d_call: .
v_call: TRBV6-6
cdr3_aa: CASSPIGTYYEQYF
cdr3_nt: TGTGCCAGCAGCCCTATTGGGACTTACTACGAGCAGTACTTC

j_call: TRBJ2-7
clone_size: .
d_call: TRBD1
v_call: TRBV19
cdr3_aa: CASSMDREDFVQYF
cdr3_nt: TGTGCCAGTAGTATGGACAGGGAAGATTTTGTGCAGTACTTC

j_call: TRBJ2-5
clone_size: .
d_call: TRBD2
v_call: TRBV18
cdr3_aa: CASSPSVWTSGSQETQYF
cdr3_nt: TGTGCCAGCTCACCAAGCGTTTGGACTAGCGGGAGCCAAGAGACCCAGTACTTC

j_call: TRBJ1-4
clone_size: .
d_call: .
v_call: TRBV29-1
cdr3_aa: CSAPGPSGEKLFF
cdr3_nt: TGCAGCGCCCCGGGCCCCTCAGGGGAAAAACTGTTTTTT

j_call: TRBJ1-1
clone_size: .
d_call: TRBD1
v_call: TRBV19
cdr3_aa: CASSRDRVNTEAFF
cdr3_nt: TGTGCCAGTAGTAGAGACAGGGTGAACACTGAAGCTTTCTTT

j_call: TRBJ2-1
clone_size: .
d_call: .
v_call: TRBV9
cdr3_aa: CASSVASSYNEQFF
cdr3_nt: TGTGCCAGCAGCGTAGCCTCGTCCTACAATGAGCAGTTCTTC

j_call: TRBJ2-7
clone_size: .
d_call: .
v_call: TRBV14
cdr3_aa: CASSRDPHGYGQYF
cdr3_nt: TGTGCCAGCAGCCGCGACCCTCACGGGTATGGGCAGTACTTC

j_call: TRBJ1-5
clone_size: .
d_call: .
v_call: TRBV9
cdr3_aa: CASSVSGIPNQPQHF
cdr3_nt: TGTGCCAGCAGCGTCTCGGGGATCCCAAATCAGCCCCAGCATTTT

j_call: TRBJ2-7
clone_size: .
d_call: TRBD1
v_call: TRBV5-5
cdr3_aa: CASSLPDRAAYEQYF
cdr3_nt: TGTGCCAGCAGCTTGCCGGACAGGGCGGCCTACGAGCAGTACTTC

j_call: TRBJ1-2
clone_size: few
d_call: .
v_call: TRBV7-9
cdr3_aa: CASSLFLGGYTF
cdr3_nt: TGTGCCAGCAGCTTATTCCTCGGTGGCTACACCTTC

j_call: TRBJ2-5
clone_size: .
d_call: .
v_call: TRBV19
cdr3_aa: CASSTDSKETQYF
cdr3_nt: TGTGCCAGTAGTACGGACAGTAAAGAGACCCAGTACTTC

j_call: TRBJ2-1
clone_size: .
d_call: .
v_call: TRBV13
cdr3_aa: CASSLYSSYNEQFF
cdr3_nt: TGTGCCAGCAGCTTATACAGCTCCTACAATGAGCAGTTCTTC

j_call: TRBJ2-7
clone_size: .
d_call: TRBD2
v_call: TRBV5-5
cdr3_aa: CASSLARGLAASYEQYF
cdr3_nt: TGTGCCAGCAGCTTGGCAAGGGGACTAGCGGCCTCCTACGAGCAGTACTTC

j_call: TRBJ1-2
clone_size: .
d_call: TRBD1
v_call: TRBV7-2
cdr3_aa: CASSYGQGANYGYTF
cdr3_nt: TGTGCCAGCAGCTACGGACAGGGGGCTAACTATGGCTACACCTTC

j_call: TRBJ1-1
clone_size: .
d_call: TRBD1
v_call: TRBV10-2
cdr3_aa: CASTGGLDTEAFF
cdr3_nt: TGCGCCTCCACAGGGGGGCTCGACACTGAAGCTTTCTTT

j_call: TRBJ2-6
clone_size: .
d_call: .
v_call: TRBV7-3
cdr3_aa: CASSPVQSSGANVLTF
cdr3_nt: TGTGCCAGCAGCCCCGTACAGTCCTCTGGGGCCAACGTCCTGACTTTC

j_call: TRBJ1-2
clone_size: .
d_call: TRBD1
v_call: TRBV7-3
cdr3_aa: CASSADRGGDGYTF
cdr3_nt: TGTGCCAGCAGCGCCGACAGGGGAGGGGATGGCTACACCTTC

j_call: TRBJ2-6
clone_size: .
d_call: .
v_call: TRBV10-1
cdr3_aa: CASSGGSGANVLTF
cdr3_nt: TGCGCCAGCAGTGGAGGGTCTGGGGCCAACGTCCTGACTTTC

j_call: TRBJ2-7
clone_size: .
d_call: TRBD2
v_call: TRBV5-1
cdr3_aa: CASSDTSGGYEQYF
cdr3_nt: TGCGCCAGCAGCGACACTAGCGGAGGCTACGAGCAGTACTTC

j_call: TRBJ1-1
clone_size: .
d_call: .
v_call: TRBV18
cdr3_aa: CASSPVRNTEAFF
cdr3_nt: TGTGCCAGCTCACCTGTTAGGAACACTGAAGCTTTCTTT

j_call: TRBJ2-2
clone_size: .
d_call: .
v_call: TRBV5-4
cdr3_aa: CASSLAAHGNTGELFF
cdr3_nt: TGTGCCAGCAGCTTGGCAGCGCATGGGAACACCGGGGAGCTGTTTTTT

j_call: TRBJ2-7
clone_size: .
d_call: TRBD2
v_call: TRBV27
cdr3_aa: CASSPGLAWYEQYF
cdr3_nt: TGTGCCAGCAGTCCCGGACTAGCGTGGTACGAGCAGTACTTC

j_call: TRBJ1-4
clone_size: .
d_call: .
v_call: TRBV18
cdr3_aa: CASSPSGGTNEKLFF
cdr3_nt: TGTGCCAGCTCACCATCGGGGGGGACTAATGAAAAACTGTTTTTT

j_call: TRBJ2-1
clone_size: .
d_call: TRBD1
v_call: TRBV18
cdr3_aa: CASSPWNRGDYNEQFF
cdr3_nt: TGTGCCAGCTCACCATGGAACAGGGGAGACTACAATGAGCAGTTCTTC

j_call: TRBJ2-7
clone_size: .
d_call: TRBD2
v_call: TRBV10-3
cdr3_aa: CAISESTGGLASYEQYF
cdr3_nt: TGTGCCATCAGTGAGTCGACTGGGGGACTAGCGTCCTACGAGCAGTACTTC

j_call: TRBJ2-2
clone_size: .
d_call: TRBD2
v_call: TRBV13
cdr3_aa: CASSRGRDYGPGELFF
cdr3_nt: TGTGCCAGCAGCAGAGGCCGGGACTACGGACCCGGGGAGCTGTTTTTT

j_call: TRBJ1-3
clone_size: few
d_call: .
v_call: TRBV18
cdr3_aa: CASSPYPGVGGNTIYF
cdr3_nt: TGTGCCAGCTCACCCTATCCGGGGGTAGGAGGAAACACCATATATTTT